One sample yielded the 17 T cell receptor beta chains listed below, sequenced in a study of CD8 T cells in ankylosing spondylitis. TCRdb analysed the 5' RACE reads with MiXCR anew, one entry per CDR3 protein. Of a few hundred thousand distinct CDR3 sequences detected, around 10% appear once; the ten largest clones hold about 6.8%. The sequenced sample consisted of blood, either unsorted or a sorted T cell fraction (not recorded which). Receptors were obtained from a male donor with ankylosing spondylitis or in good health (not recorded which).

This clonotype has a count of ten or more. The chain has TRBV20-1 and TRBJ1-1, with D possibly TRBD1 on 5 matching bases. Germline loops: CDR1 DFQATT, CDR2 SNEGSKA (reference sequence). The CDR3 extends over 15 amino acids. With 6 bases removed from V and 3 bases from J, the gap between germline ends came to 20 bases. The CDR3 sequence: CSASRGGEGYTEAFF. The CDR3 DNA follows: TGCAGTGCCTCCCGCGGGGGGGAGGGGTACACTGAAGCTTTCTTT.

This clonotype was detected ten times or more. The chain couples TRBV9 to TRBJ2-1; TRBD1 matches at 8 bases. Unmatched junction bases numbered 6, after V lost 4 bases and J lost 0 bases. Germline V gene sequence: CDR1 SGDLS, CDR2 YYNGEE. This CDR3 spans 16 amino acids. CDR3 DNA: TGTGCCAGCAGCACCAGGACAGGGAGCTCCTACAATGAGCAGTTCTTC. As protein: CASSTRTGSSYNEQFF.

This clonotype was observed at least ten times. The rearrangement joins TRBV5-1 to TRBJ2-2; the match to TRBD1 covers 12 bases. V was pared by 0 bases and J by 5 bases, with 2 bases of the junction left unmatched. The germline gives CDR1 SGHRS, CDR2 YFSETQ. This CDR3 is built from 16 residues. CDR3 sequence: CASSLVGQGATGELFF. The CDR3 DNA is TGCGCCAGCAGCTTGGTGGGACAGGGGGCAACCGGGGAGCTGTTTTTT.

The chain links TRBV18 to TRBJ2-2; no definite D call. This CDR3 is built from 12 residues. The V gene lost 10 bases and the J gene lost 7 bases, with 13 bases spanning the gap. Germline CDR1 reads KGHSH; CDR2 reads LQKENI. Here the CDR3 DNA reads TGTGCCACCCGGGCCCCCCTCGGGGAGCTGTTTTTT. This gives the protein CATRAPLGELFF.

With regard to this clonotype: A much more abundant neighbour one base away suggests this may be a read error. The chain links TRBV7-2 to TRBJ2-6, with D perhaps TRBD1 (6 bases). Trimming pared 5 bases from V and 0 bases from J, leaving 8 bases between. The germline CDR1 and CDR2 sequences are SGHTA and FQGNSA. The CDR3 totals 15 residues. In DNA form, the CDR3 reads TGTGCCAGCAGCACGGACAGCTCTGGGGCCAACGTCCTGACTTTC. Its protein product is CASSTDSSGANVLTF.

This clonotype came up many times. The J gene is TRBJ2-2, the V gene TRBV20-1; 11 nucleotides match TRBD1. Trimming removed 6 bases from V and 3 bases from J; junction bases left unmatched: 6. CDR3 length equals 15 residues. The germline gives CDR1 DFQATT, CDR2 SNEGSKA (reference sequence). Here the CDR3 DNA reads TGCAGTGCCAAGGACAGGGGGCTTGACACCGGGGAGCTGTTTTTT. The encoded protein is CSAKDRGLDTGELFF.

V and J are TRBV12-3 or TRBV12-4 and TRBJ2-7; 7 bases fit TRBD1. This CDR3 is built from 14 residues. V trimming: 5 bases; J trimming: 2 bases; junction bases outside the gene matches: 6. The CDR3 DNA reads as TGTGCCAGCAGTCCAGGGGACAGAGCCTACGAGCAGTACTTC. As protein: CASSPGDRAYEQYF.

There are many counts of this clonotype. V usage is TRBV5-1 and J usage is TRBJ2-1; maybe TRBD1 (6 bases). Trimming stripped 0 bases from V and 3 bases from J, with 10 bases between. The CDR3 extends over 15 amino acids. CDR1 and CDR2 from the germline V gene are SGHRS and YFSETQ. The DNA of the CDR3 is TGCGCCAGCAGCTTGGAAGGGGACATCTACAATGAGCAGTTCTTC. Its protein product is CASSLEGDIYNEQFF.

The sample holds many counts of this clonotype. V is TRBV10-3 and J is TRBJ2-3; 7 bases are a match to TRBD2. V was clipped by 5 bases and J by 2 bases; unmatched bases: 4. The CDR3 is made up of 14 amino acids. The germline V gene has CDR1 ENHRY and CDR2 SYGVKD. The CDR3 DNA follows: TGTGCCATCAGTTCGGGGGGTTACACAGATACGCAGTATTTT. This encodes CAISSGGYTDTQYF.

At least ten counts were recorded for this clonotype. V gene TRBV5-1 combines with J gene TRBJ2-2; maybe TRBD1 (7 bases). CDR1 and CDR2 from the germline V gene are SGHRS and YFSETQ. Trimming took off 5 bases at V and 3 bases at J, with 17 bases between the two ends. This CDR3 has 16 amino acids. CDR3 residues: CASRFQGGLDTGELFF. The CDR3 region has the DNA TGCGCCAGCAGGTTCCAGGGGGGCCTTGACACCGGGGAGCTGTTTTTT.

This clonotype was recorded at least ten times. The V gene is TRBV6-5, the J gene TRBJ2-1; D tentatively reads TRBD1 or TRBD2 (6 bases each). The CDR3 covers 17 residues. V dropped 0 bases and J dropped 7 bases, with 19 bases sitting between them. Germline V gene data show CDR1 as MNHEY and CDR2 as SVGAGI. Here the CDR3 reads CASSYSGGGRGRNEQFF. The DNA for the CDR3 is TGTGCCAGCAGTTACTCGGGGGGAGGCAGGGGAAGAAATGAGCAGTTCTTC.

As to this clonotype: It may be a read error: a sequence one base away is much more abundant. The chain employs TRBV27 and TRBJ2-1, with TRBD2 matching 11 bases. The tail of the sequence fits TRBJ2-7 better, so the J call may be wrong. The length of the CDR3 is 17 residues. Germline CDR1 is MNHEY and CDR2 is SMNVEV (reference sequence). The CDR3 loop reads CASSSDSGRAPNNEQYF. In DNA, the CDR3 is TGTGCCAGCAGTTCGGATAGCGGGAGGGCTCCCAACAATGAGCAGTACTTC.

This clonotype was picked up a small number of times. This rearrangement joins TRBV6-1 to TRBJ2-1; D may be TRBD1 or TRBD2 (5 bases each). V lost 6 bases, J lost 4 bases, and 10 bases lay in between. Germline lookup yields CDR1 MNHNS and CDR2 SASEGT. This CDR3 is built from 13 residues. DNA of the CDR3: TGTGCCAGCAGGGGACGCAGATACAATGAGCAGTTCTTC. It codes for CASRGRRYNEQFF.

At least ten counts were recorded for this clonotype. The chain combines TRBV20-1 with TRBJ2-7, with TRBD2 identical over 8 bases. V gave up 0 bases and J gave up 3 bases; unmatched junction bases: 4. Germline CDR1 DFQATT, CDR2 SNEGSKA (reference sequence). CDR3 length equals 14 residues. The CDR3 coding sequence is TGCAGTGCTAGAGATCCTAGCGGGCTCTACGAGCAGTACTTC. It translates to CSARDPSGLYEQYF.

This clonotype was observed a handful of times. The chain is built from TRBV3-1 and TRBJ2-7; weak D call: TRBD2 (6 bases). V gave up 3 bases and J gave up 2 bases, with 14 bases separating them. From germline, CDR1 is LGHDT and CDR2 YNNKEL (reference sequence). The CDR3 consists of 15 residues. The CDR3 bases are TGTGCCAGCAGCCAGAGGCGCGGGGCCGCCTACGAGCAGTACTTC. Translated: CASSQRRGAAYEQYF.

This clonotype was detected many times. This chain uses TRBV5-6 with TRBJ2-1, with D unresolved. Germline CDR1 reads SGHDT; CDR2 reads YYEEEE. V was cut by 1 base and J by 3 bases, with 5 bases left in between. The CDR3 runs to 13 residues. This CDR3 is CASSLRLYNEQFF. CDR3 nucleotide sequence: TGTGCCAGCAGCTTGCGACTCTACAATGAGCAGTTCTTC.

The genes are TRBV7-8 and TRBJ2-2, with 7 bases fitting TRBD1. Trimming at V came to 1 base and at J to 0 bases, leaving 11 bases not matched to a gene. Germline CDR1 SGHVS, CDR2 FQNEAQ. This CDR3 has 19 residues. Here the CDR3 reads CASSLGYKGALANTGELFF. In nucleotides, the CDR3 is TGTGCCAGCAGCTTAGGGTACAAGGGGGCCCTAGCGAACACCGGGGAGCTGTTTTTT. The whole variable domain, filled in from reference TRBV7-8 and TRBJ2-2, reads GAGVSQSPRYKVAKRGQDVALRCDPISGHVSLFWYQQALGQGPEFLTYFQNEAQLDKSGLPSDRFFAERPEGSVSTLKIQRTQQEDSAVYLCASSLGYKGALANTGELFFGEGSRLTVL.